The entry below describes one T cell receptor beta chain. Its cognate antigen is unknown. TCRdb keeps only in-frame clones here, not all; method: immunoSEQ multiplex PCR. Among almost 700,000 clones listed, around 90% were seen once. The data originate from a study of shared clonotypes between healthy human individuals. General study findings and limits: Generation probabilities were higher for clonotypes shared across all four sorted-subset donors than for unshared ones.

CDR1 is SEHNR, CDR2 FQNEAQ, per germline (reference sequence). With 2 bases removed from V and 0 bases from J, the gap between germline ends came to 5 bases. The CDR3 covers 15 residues. Naive CD8 cells lacked CD45RO and underwent positive selection for CCR7, leaving out terminally differentiated effector memory CD45RA+ cells. Sequenced input: naive CD8+ T cells sorted from blood. This chain links TRBV7-9 with TRBJ2-6; D is unresolved. This TCR was recovered from a man aged 25-40 years in good health. DNA for the CDR3: TGTGCCAGCAGCTTAAAGCCCTCTGGGGCCAACGTCCTGACTTTC. It yields the protein CASSLKPSGANVLTF.